This T cell receptor beta chain was identified in a study of cytomegalovirus exposure and HLA in healthy donors. Looking at the study overall: Across 300 to 400 genotyped donors, more than 75% landed in the Caucasian-associated ancestry cluster. Study outcomes and limitations: Sequencing had likely introduced a cluster of highly shared sequence variants as an artifact.

Comment on this clone: Its cognate antigen is unknown.

PCR primers comprised 60 Vbeta and 13 Jbeta primers. TCRdb keeps only in-frame clones here, not all; method: immunoSEQ multiplex PCR. The sample yields about 180,000 clones, roughly 87% seen once. This CDR3 region has 14 residues. After removal of 5 bases from V and 9 bases from J, the junction contained 12 bases not matched to a gene. Germline V lookup: CDR1 MNHEY, CDR2 SVGAGI. The V gene is TRBV6-5, the J gene TRBJ2-7; 8 positions agree with TRBD1. Sequencing was performed on PBMCs. The receptor's source is a woman aged 45-65 years in good health and CMV-seronegative. Written as DNA, the CDR3 is TGTGCCAGCAGTACGACAGGGGCGAGACCTCGGCAGTACTTC. This encodes CASSTTGARPRQYF.